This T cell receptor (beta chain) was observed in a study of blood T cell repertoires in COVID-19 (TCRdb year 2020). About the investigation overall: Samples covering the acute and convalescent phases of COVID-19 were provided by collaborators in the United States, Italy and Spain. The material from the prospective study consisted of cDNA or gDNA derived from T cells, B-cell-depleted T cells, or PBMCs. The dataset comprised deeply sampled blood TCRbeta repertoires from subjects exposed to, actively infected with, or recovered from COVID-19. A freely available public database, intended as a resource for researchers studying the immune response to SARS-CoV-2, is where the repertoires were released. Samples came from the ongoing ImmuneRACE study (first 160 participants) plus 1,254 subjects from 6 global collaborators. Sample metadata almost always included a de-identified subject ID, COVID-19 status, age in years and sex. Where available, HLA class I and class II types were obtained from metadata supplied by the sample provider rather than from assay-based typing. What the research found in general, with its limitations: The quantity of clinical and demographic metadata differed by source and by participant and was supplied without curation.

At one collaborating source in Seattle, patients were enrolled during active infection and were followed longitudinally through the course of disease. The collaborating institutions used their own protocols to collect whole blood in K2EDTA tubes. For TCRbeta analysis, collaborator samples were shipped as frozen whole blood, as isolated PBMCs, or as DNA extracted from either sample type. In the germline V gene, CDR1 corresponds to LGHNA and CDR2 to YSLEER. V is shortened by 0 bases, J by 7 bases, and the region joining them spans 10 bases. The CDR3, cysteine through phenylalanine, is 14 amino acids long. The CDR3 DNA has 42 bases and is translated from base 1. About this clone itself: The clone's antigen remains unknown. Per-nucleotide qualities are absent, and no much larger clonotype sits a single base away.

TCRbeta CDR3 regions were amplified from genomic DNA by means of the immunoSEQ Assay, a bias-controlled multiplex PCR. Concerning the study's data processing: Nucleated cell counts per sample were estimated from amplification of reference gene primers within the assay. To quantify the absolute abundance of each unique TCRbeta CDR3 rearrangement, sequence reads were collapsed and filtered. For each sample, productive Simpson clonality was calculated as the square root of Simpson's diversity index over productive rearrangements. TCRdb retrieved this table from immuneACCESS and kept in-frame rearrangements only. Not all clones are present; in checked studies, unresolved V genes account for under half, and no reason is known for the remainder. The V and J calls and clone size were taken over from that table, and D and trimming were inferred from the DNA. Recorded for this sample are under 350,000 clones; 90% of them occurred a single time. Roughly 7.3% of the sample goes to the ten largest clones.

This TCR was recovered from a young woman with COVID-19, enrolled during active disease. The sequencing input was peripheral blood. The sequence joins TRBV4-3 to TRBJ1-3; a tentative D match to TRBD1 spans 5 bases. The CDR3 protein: CASSQETGANTIYF. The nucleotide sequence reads TGCGCCAGCAGCCAAGAAACAGGCGCGAACACCATATATTTT.